Sequencing of this T cell receptor (beta chain) was carried out in a study of Ad26.COV2.S vaccination and SARS-CoV-2 variants. Overall study context: As a participant in COV1001, the donor was in the Ad26.COV2.S trial arm.

Clones were sequenced by immunoSEQ multiplex PCR, and TCRdb holds only the in-frame ones, with some missing. The table includes 400,000 to 450,000 clones, about 90% detected once. Regarding the study as a whole: Marked by substantial breadth, spike-specific CD8+ and CD4+ T cell responses were reportedly seen after vaccination.

With respect to this clone: The antigen is undetermined.

Trimming took 2 bases from V and 6 from J, leaving 7 bases between them. This CDR3 contains 12 residues. Looked up from germline, CDR1 is MNHEY and CDR2 is SVGEGT. Treatment here: around 19 received Ad26.COV2.S at low or high dose, single or two shots; 5 received placebo; per-sample allocation not given. Sampling was performed 63 days after the first vaccine or placebo injection. This receptor was identified in a person between 18 and 59 years old who received the Ad26.COV2.S COVID-19 vaccine or a placebo. Sequenced material: peripheral blood, taken in a trial of Ad26.COV2.S vaccine versus placebo. The V call is TRBV6-2 or TRBV6-3, the J call TRBJ1-1; no definite D call. The DNA of the CDR3 is TGTGCCAGCAGTTACCCCACCCCTGAAGCTTTCTTT. Amino acid sequence: CASSYPTPEAFF.